This TCR beta chain was sequenced in a study of blood T cell repertoires in COVID-19. CDR3 length: 15 amino acids. V gave up 1 base and J gave up 5 bases; unmatched junction bases: 2. Germline lookup yields CDR1 SGHAT and CDR2 FQDESV (reference sequence). Generated by immunoSEQ multiplex PCR, the TCRdb table keeps only in-frame clones and is missing some. The profile shows about 360,000 clones, around 83% of them singletons. The rearrangement joins TRBV11-1 to TRBJ2-7; 13 nucleotides align to TRBD2. This receptor was identified in a man under 40 with active or convalescent COVID-19. Sequenced input: peripheral blood. CDR3 loop: CASSLGTSGSHEQYF. CDR3 bases: TGTGCCAGCAGCTTAGGGACTAGCGGGAGCCACGAGCAGTACTTC.